A single sample gave rise to the 27 T cell receptor beta chains below, sequenced in a study of cytotoxic CD8 clonotypes in ibrutinib-treated CLL. Assay: immunoSEQ multiplex PCR; the TCRdb copy retains only in-frame clones and omits some. Counted here are about 35,000 clones, approximately 48% occurring once; the ten biggest clones make up approximately 17%. Sequenced here: PBMCs, sampled before ibrutinib treatment. All receptors derive from a human donor with chronic lymphocytic leukemia.

The gene calls are TRBV9 and TRBJ2-7; either TRBD1 or TRBD2 may supply D (5 bases each). Germline V lookup: CDR1 SGDLS, CDR2 YYNGEE. Trimming stripped 2 bases from V and 3 bases from J, with 15 bases between. The CDR3 has 15 residues. The CDR3 coding sequence is TGTGCCAGCAGCGTCCAGGGAGTAAGTCTCTACGAGCAGTACTTC. Protein product: CASSVQGVSLYEQYF.

CDR3 coding DNA: TGTGCCAGCAGCTTAGCTGACAGGGTCTTTTATAATTCACCCCTCCACTTT. As protein: CASSLADRVFYNSPLHF. The chain is built from TRBV7-9 and TRBJ1-6; 7 nucleotides line up with TRBD1. In germline, CDR1 is SEHNR, CDR2 FQNEAQ (reference sequence). The CDR3 has 17 residues. Germline trimming cut 0 bases from V and 4 bases from J; bases unmatched to any gene: 6.

This clone was seen a handful of times. The chain is built from TRBV28 and TRBJ1-2; 7 nucleotides agree with TRBD1. V dropped 7 bases and J dropped 2; count of bases not matched to a gene: 7. The length of the CDR3 is 14 residues. Germline values: CDR1 MDHEN, CDR2 SYDVKM. CDR3 region: CASTPDRTNYGYTF. In nucleotides, the CDR3 is TGTGCCAGCACCCCGGACAGGACCAACTATGGCTACACCTTC.

The chain employs TRBV19 and TRBJ1-2, with 9 bases that match TRBD1. Germline assignment: CDR1 LNHDA and CDR2 SQIVND (reference sequence). With V trimmed by 1 base and J by 8 bases, 11 bases remained unmatched. The CDR3 totals 16 residues. DNA of the CDR3: TGTGCCAGTAGTATAGCGGGACAGGGTCTACAGGAGGGCTACACCTTC. It translates to CASSIAGQGLQEGYTF.

V is TRBV7-9 and J is TRBJ2-7; D call uncertain. Germline V CDR1 and CDR2: SEHNR, FQNEAQ (reference sequence). The CDR3 spans 13 residues. V was cut by 5 bases and J by 5 bases, with 13 bases left in between. The CDR3 loop reads CASSPLARDEQYF. The CDR3 region has the DNA TGTGCCAGCAGCCCCCTGGCCAGAGACGAGCAGTACTTC.

This chain uses TRBV7-9 with TRBJ2-7, with 11 bases identical to TRBD1. CDR1 SEHNR and CDR2 FQNEAQ come from the germline V gene (reference sequence). The length of the CDR3 is 15 residues. V was clipped by 1 base and J by 5 bases; unmatched bases: 4. Here the CDR3 DNA reads TGTGCCAGCAGCTTAGGGACAGGGGGCGGCCACGAGCAGTACTTC. Protein sequence: CASSLGTGGGHEQYF.

The J gene is TRBJ1-2, the V gene TRBV6-5; D not resolved. This CDR3 is 13 amino acids long. The V gene lost 6 bases and the J gene lost 5 bases, with 13 bases spanning the gap. Germline V gives CDR1 MNHEY, CDR2 SVGAGI. The CDR3 protein is CASRDQTSYGYTF. CDR3 in DNA: TGTGCCAGCAGGGACCAAACATCGTATGGCTACACCTTC.

This clone was counted a few times. The chain couples TRBV18 to TRBJ1-2; perhaps TRBD1 as D (6 bases). V shed 5 bases and J shed 5 bases, with 21 bases lying between them. The CDR3 extends over 16 amino acids. The V gene's germline CDR1 is KGHSH and CDR2 LQKENI. For the CDR3, the DNA is TGTGCCAGCTCATCCGCCTCGGGGGGGCAGACTTATGGCTACACCTTC. It codes for CASSSASGGQTYGYTF.

This chain links TRBV29-1 with TRBJ2-1; weak D call: TRBD1 (5 bases). The CDR3 length is 16 residues. Trimming removed 7 bases at V and 3 bases at J, with 22 bases between. Germline CDR1 SQVTM, CDR2 ANQGSEA. The CDR3 bases are TGCAGCGCCGAGCGCAGGGCCGGTCTGCGCTACAATGAGCAGTTCTTC. As protein: CSAERRAGLRYNEQFF.

The CDR3, as DNA: TGCGCCAGCAGCCAACAGGGGTCATCCTACTACAATGAGCAGTTCTTC. The encoded protein is CASSQQGSSYYNEQFF. The genes are TRBV4-1 and TRBJ2-1, with a possible D match to TRBD1 (6 bases). Per the germline V gene, CDR1 is MGHRA and CDR2 is YSYEKL. Trimming shortened V by 2 bases and J by 3 bases, and 14 bases separated the two germline ends. This CDR3 is built from 16 residues.

In its sample, this clone was seen a few times. The genes are TRBV7-9 and TRBJ2-7, with D possibly being TRBD2 (5 bases). The CDR3 extends over 15 amino acids. CDR1 is SEHNR, CDR2 FQNEAQ, per germline (reference sequence). V was pared by 1 base and J by 3 bases, with 13 bases between. The CDR3 DNA is TGTGCCAGCAGCTTAGTATCCGGAGGCCACTACGAGCAGTACTTC. Amino acids: CASSLVSGGHYEQYF.

V usage is TRBV10-1 and J usage is TRBJ2-5, with a tentative D call TRBD1 (6 bases). The CDR3 spans 12 residues. V shed 5 bases and J shed 4 bases, with 8 bases lying between them. Germline CDR1 reads WNHNN; CDR2 reads SYGVQD (reference sequence). The CDR3 loop reads CASSRTVETQYF. The CDR3 DNA follows: TGCGCCAGCAGTAGGACAGTAGAGACCCAGTACTTC.

This clone was counted a few times. The chain has TRBV19 and TRBJ2-1; 8 bases match TRBD1. This CDR3 has 15 amino acids. V shed 4 bases, J shed 6 bases, and the junction held 8 bases outside the gene matches. Per the germline V gene, CDR1 is LNHDA and CDR2 is SQIVND (reference sequence). CDR3 sequence (DNA): TGTGCCAGTAGTAGCACCGGGACAGGAGGCAATGAGCAGTTCTTC. Its protein product is CASSSTGTGGNEQFF.

In its sample, this clone was seen a few times. J is TRBJ1-5 and V is TRBV5-6; D uncertain. Germline CDR1 and CDR2: SGHDT and YYEEEE. Trimming shortened V by 4 bases and J by 4 bases, and 6 bases separated the two germline ends. The CDR3 runs 12 residues. The DNA for the CDR3 is TGTGCCAGCAGCCTCCCGAATCAGCCCCAGCATTTT. Protein product: CASSLPNQPQHF.

The rearrangement uses TRBV11-2 and TRBJ1-2; D gene uncertain. The CDR3 loop spans 13 amino acids. The V end was cut by 1 base, the J end by 8 bases, with 11 bases between. The V gene's germline CDR1 is SGHAT and CDR2 FQNNGV. CDR3 DNA sequence: TGTGCCAGCAGCTTAGGGGTGTCTAACGGCTACACCTTC. This gives the protein CASSLGVSNGYTF.

This clone was counted once. The chain is built from TRBV5-1 and TRBJ1-2; 10 bases agree with TRBD1. Germline loops: CDR1 SGHRS, CDR2 YFSETQ. The CDR3 sequence is 17 residues long. V was pared by 4 bases and J by 7 bases, with 16 bases of the junction left unmatched. The CDR3 bases are TGCGCCAGCAGCCCGGGGGACAGGGGAACTTTTAAGGGTGGCTACACCTTC. It codes for CASSPGDRGTFKGGYTF.

The gene calls are TRBV14 and TRBJ1-1; D is unclear. Trimming cost V 0 bases and J 4 bases, with 15 bases left between them. Germline V gene data show CDR1 as SGHDN and CDR2 as FVKESK. The CDR3 length is 16 residues. CDR3 nucleotides: TGTGCCAGCAGCCAAGATCGGCCCATAGGAGGCACTGAAGCTTTCTTT. This translates into CASSQDRPIGGTEAFF.

CDR3 in amino acids: CASSDNTGSTDTQYF. CDR3 coding DNA: TGCGCCAGCAGCGATAACACCGGGTCCACAGATACGCAGTATTTT. This sequence joins TRBV5-1 and TRBJ2-3; no firm D call. This CDR3 is built from 15 residues. Germline V gene lookup returns CDR1 SGHRS and CDR2 YFSETQ. Trimming removed 4 bases at V and 2 bases at J, with 14 bases between.

This sequence joins TRBV11-2 and TRBJ2-1; 14 bases fit TRBD2. The CDR3 consists of 19 residues. Trimming at V came to 4 bases and at J to 0 bases, leaving 8 bases not matched to a gene. Germline CDR1 SGHAT, CDR2 FQNNGV. This CDR3 is CASSSRLAGGSSSYNEQFF. CDR3 bases: TGTGCCAGCAGCTCCCGACTAGCGGGGGGGTCCAGCTCCTACAATGAGCAGTTCTTC. The full variable domain, with the rest looked up from reference TRBV11-2 and TRBJ2-1, is EAGVAQSPRYKIIEKRQSVAFWCNPISGHATLYWYQQILGQGPKLLIQFQNNGVVDDSQLPKDRFSAERLKGVDSTLKIQPAKLEDSAVYLCASSSRLAGGSSSYNEQFFGPGTRLTVL.

This sequence joins TRBV19 and TRBJ1-2, with a weak D call TRBD1 (5 bases). V lost 5 bases and J lost 5, with 15 bases in between. The germline CDR1 and CDR2 sequences are LNHDA and SQIVND (reference sequence). The CDR3 length is 14 residues. CDR3 amino acids: CASSSTATYYGYTF. CDR3 bases: TGTGCCAGTAGTTCGACAGCGACCTATTATGGCTACACCTTC.

This clone was seen a few times. J is TRBJ1-1 and V is TRBV28; unclear D gene. CDR1 MDHEN and CDR2 SYDVKM come from the germline V gene. The CDR3 is made up of 11 amino acids. The V gene lost 8 bases and the J gene lost 2 bases, with 6 bases spanning the gap. CDR3 DNA: TGTGCCAGCGGCCGTAACACTGAAGCTTTCTTT. Translated, it gives CASGRNTEAFF.

The V and J genes are TRBV10-3 and TRBJ2-5; 13 bases match TRBD2. There are 14 residues in the CDR3. Germline V gene lookup returns CDR1 ENHRY and CDR2 SYGVKD. V lost 6 bases to trimming and J lost 3 bases; unmatched junction nucleotides: 1. The CDR3 sequence: CAISGLAGEETQYF. The CDR3 DNA sequence: TGTGCCATCAGCGGACTAGCGGGGGAAGAGACCCAGTACTTC.

This clone was seen more than once but under ten times. The chain is built from TRBV6-1 and TRBJ2-2, with D possibly TRBD1 on 6 matching bases. V was trimmed by 7 bases and J by 0 bases, leaving 9 bases between them. The CDR3 has 14 residues. Germline lookup yields CDR1 MNHNS and CDR2 SASEGT. DNA for the CDR3: TGTGCCAGCAACCACAGGGCGAACACCGGGGAGCTGTTTTTT. The encoded protein is CASNHRANTGELFF.

This clone was seen a few times. The chain carries TRBV6-1 and TRBJ2-7, with TRBD1 matching over 7 bases. CDR3 length: 13 residues. In germline, CDR1 is MNHNS, CDR2 SASEGT. After removal of 8 bases from V and 4 bases from J, the junction contained 8 bases not matched to a gene. CDR3 sequence (DNA): TGTGCCAGCTGGGAGACAGGGCGGTACGAGCAGTACTTC. This sequence encodes CASWETGRYEQYF.

The rearrangement joins TRBV7-9 to TRBJ1-1; no reliable D call. The germline CDR1 and CDR2 sequences are SEHNR and FQNEAQ (reference sequence). This CDR3 has 14 amino acids. V was cut by 3 bases and J by 0 bases, with 8 bases left in between. This CDR3 is CASSFAGVNTEAFF. The DNA for the CDR3 is TGTGCCAGCAGCTTCGCTGGGGTGAACACTGAAGCTTTCTTT.

V usage is TRBV7-3 and J usage is TRBJ2-7; 8 bases align to TRBD1. This CDR3 comprises 15 residues. In germline, CDR1 is SGHTA, CDR2 FQGTGA. V gave up 5 bases and J gave up 0 bases; unmatched junction bases: 6. The CDR3 loop is CASSPTGASSYEQYF. CDR3 coding DNA: TGTGCCAGCAGCCCGACAGGGGCTAGCTCCTACGAGCAGTACTTC.

This clone has a handful of counts. The chain links TRBV2 to TRBJ1-2, with unresolved D. Germline loops: CDR1 SNHLY, CDR2 FYNNEI. CDR3 length: 14 amino acids. Trimming pared 7 bases from V and 4 bases from J, leaving 16 bases between. The DNA of the CDR3 is TGTGCCAGCACGCGGGCAGACCCTCCCTATGGCTACACCTTC. This encodes CASTRADPPYGYTF.